This T cell receptor beta chain was captured by sequencing in a study of blood T cell repertoires in COVID-19. Study summary: Samples of COVID-19 (acute and convalescent) were obtained from the United States, Italy and Spain.

Authors' processing steps: For nucleated cells, counts were estimated from reference gene primer amplification. Only in-frame clones appear in the TCRdb table, and some are missing; sequencing was by immunoSEQ multiplex PCR. The V and J calls and clone size come from that table; D and trimming were worked out from the DNA. This repertoire shows fewer than 250,000 clones, approximately 84% found once; its top ten account for around a tenth. Germline CDR1 is ENHRY and CDR2 is SYGVKD. V lost 3 bases and J lost 9, with 18 bases in between. CDR3 length equals 15 residues. The sequence derives from a man aged 45 to 65 with COVID-19, enrolled during active disease. The chain uses TRBV10-3 and TRBJ2-4; a possible D gene is TRBD2 (5 bases). The sequenced material came from peripheral blood. In DNA form, the CDR3 reads TGTGCCATCAGTGACCGGCAGCCGCACACTAGCATTCAGTACTTC. This gives the protein CAISDRQPHTSIQYF.